Listed here are 3 T cell receptor beta chains from one sample, sequenced in a study of cytomegalovirus exposure and HLA in healthy donors. Vbeta (60) and Jbeta (13) primers were used in the PCR. Profiled with immunoSEQ multiplex PCR; TCRdb holds only in-frame clones, not every one. This table holds more than 100,000 clones. The source material was PBMCs. The origin of the receptors is a man aged 18 to 29 in good health and CMV-seronegative.

The gene calls are TRBV7-9 and TRBJ2-7; D is perhaps TRBD2 (5 bases). The V gene lost 0 bases and the J gene lost 5 bases, with 8 bases spanning the gap. The V gene's germline CDR1 is SEHNR and CDR2 FQNEAQ (reference sequence). This CDR3 spans 13 amino acids. Here the CDR3 reads CASSLALRDEQYF. The CDR3 region has the DNA TGTGCCAGCAGCTTAGCGCTGAGGGACGAGCAGTACTTC.

The V call is TRBV5-5, the J call TRBJ2-7; TRBD1 is a possible D gene (5 bases). The ends were cut back, 6 bases at V and 3 bases at J, with 13 bases in the middle. The CDR3 spans 13 residues. Germline V gene sequence: CDR1 SGHKS, CDR2 YYEKEE (reference sequence). The CDR3 here is CASMGLPHYEQYF. Written as DNA, the CDR3 is TGTGCCAGCATGGGGCTTCCCCACTACGAGCAGTACTTC.

J is TRBJ1-2 and V is TRBV7-8; D gene uncertain. The CDR3 extends over 14 amino acids. CDR1 and CDR2 (germline): SGHVS, FQNEAQ. The V gene lost 6 bases and the J gene lost 5 bases, with 16 bases spanning the gap. The CDR3 region has the DNA TGTGCCAGCAGTCGAACAGTAGACACTTATGGCTACACCTTC. Its translation is CASSRTVDTYGYTF.